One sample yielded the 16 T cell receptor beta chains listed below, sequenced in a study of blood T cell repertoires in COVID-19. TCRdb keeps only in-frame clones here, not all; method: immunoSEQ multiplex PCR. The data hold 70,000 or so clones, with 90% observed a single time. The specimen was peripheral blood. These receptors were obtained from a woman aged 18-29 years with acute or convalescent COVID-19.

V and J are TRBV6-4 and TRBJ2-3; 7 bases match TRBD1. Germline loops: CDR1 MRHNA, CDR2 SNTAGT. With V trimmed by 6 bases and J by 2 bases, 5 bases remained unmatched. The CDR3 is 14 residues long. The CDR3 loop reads CASSRDRVTDTQYF. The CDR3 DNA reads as TGTGCCAGCAGCCGGGACAGAGTCACAGATACGCAGTATTTT.

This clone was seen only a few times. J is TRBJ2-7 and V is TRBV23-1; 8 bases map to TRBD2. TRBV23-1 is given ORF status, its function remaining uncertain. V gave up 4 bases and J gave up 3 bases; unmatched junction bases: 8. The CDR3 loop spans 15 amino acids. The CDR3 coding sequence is TGCGCCAGCAGTCGCGGACTAGCCGTAGGCTACGAGCAGTACTTC. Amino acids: CASSRGLAVGYEQYF.

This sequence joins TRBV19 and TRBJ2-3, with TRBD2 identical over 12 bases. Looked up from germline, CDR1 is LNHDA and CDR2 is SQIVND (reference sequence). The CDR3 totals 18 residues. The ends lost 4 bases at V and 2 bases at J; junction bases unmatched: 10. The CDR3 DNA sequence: TGTGCCAGTAGTAGAGTCCTAGCGGGGGGGCGGGTCACAGATACGCAGTATTTT. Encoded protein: CASSRVLAGGRVTDTQYF.

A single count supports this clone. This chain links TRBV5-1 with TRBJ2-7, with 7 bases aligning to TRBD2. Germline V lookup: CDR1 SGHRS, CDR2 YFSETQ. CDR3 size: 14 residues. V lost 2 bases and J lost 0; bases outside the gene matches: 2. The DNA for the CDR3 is TGCGCCAGCAGCTTTACTAGCGACTCCTACGAGCAGTACTTC. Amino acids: CASSFTSDSYEQYF.

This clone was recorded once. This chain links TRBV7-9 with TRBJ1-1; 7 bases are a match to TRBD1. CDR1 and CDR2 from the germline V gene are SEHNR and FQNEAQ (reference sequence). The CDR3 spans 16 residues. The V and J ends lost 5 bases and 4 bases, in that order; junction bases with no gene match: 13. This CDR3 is CASSSDPGGRGTEAFF. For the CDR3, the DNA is TGTGCCAGCAGCAGCGACCCAGGGGGGCGAGGCACTGAAGCTTTCTTT.

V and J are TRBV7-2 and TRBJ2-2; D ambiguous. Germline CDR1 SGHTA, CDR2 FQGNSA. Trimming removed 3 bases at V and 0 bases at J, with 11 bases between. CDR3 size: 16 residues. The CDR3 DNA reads TGTGCCAGCAGCTTTTTTACAGCCGCGAACACCGGGGAGCTGTTTTTT. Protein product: CASSFFTAANTGELFF.

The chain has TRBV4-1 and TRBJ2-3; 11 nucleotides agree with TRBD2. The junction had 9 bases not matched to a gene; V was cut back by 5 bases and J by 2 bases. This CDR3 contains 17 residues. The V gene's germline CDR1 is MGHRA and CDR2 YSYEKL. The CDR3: CASSGTSGTSPTDTQYF. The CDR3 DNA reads TGCGCCAGCAGCGGGACTAGCGGAACAAGCCCCACAGATACGCAGTATTTT.

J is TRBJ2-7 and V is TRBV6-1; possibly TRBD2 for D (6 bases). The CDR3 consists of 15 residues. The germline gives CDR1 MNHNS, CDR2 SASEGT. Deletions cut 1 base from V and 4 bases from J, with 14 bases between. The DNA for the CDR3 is TGTGCCAGCAGTGAAGGGCCGGGACTTGTTTACGAGCAGTACTTC. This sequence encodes CASSEGPGLVYEQYF.

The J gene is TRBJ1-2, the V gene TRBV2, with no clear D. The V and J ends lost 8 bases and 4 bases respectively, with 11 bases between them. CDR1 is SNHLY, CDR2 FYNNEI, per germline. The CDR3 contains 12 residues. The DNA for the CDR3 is TGTGCCAGCTTGAACAGCCGCTATGGCTACACCTTC. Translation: CASLNSRYGYTF.

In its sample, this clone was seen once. CDR3: CATSIKQAYSGNTIYF. DNA of the CDR3: TGTGCCACCAGTATTAAACAGGCGTACTCTGGAAACACCATATATTTT. This chain uses TRBV15 with TRBJ1-3; the D gene is possibly TRBD1 (5 bases). This CDR3 spans 16 amino acids. Trimming took 6 bases from V and 0 from J, leaving 15 bases between them. Germline assignment: CDR1 LNHNV and CDR2 YYDKDF (reference sequence).

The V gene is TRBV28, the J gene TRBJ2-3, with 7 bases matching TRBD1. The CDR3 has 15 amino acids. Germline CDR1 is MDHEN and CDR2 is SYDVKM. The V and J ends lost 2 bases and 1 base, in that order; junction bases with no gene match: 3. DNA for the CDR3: TGTGCCAGCAGTTTAAGACAGGGTGGCACAGATACGCAGTATTTT. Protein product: CASSLRQGGTDTQYF.

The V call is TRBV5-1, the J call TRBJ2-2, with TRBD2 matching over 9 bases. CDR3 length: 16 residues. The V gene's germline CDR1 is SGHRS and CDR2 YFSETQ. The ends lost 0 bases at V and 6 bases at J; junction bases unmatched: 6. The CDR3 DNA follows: TGCGCCAGCAGCTTGGGTGCAGCGGGAGGCCCCGGGGAGCTGTTTTTT. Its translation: CASSLGAAGGPGELFF.

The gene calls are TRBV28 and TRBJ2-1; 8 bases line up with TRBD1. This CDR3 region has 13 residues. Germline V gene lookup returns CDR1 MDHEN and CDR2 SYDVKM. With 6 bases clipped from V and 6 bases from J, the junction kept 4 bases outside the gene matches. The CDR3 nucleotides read TGTGCCAGCAGCATACAGGGGGGCAATGAGCAGTTCTTC. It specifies CASSIQGGNEQFF.

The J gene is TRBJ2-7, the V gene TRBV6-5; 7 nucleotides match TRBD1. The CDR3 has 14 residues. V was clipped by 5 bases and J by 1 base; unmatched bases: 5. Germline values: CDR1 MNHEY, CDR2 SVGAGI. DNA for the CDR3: TGTGCCAGCAGTCATTCGGGACAGTCCTACGAGCAGTACTTC. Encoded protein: CASSHSGQSYEQYF.

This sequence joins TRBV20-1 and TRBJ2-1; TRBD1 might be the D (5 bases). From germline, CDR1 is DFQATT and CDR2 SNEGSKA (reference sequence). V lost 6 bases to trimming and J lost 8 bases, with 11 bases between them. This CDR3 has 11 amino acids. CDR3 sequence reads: CSAYRSDEQFF. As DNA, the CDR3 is TGCAGTGCATACAGGAGCGATGAGCAGTTCTTC.

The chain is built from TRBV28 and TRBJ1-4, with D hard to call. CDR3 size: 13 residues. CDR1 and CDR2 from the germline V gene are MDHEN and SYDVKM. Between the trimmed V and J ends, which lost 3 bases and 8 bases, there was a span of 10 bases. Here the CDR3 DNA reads TGTGCCAGCAGTTTGAGCGGTACCGAAAAACTGTTTTTT. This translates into CASSLSGTEKLFF.